One and the same sample provided the 27 T cell receptor beta chains below, sequenced in a study of shared clonotypes between healthy human individuals. Clones were sequenced by immunoSEQ multiplex PCR, and TCRdb holds only the in-frame ones, with some missing. The sample records about 380,000 clones, roughly 96% being singletons. The sequenced sample consisted of memory CD8+ T cells sorted from blood. Indicated subset: CD45RO+ cells pooled with CCR7-negative TemRA cells. The receptors shown here come from a man under 40 in good health.

The chain has TRBV11-1 and TRBJ2-7, with TRBD2 matching over 13 bases. From germline, CDR1 is SGHAT and CDR2 FQDESV (reference sequence). Trimming cost V 5 bases and J 6 bases; bases outside gene matches: 7. This CDR3 has 15 residues. The CDR3 sequence is CASSPRTSGRAEQYF. The CDR3 DNA reads as TGTGCCAGCAGCCCGCGGACTAGCGGGAGAGCCGAGCAGTACTTC. Filled out from reference TRBV11-1 and TRBJ2-7, the complete variable domain reads EAEVAQSPRYKITEKSQAVAFWCDPISGHATLYWYRQILGQGPELLVQFQDESVVDDSQLPKDRFSAERLKGVDSTLKIQPAELGDSAMYLCASSPRTSGRAEQYFGPGTRLTVT.

CDR3 residues: CASSEQILDTQYF. The CDR3 DNA is TGTGCCAGCAGTGAACAGATCCTAGATACGCAGTATTTT. The chain uses TRBV6-1 and TRBJ2-3; D gene uncertain. The CDR3 is made up of 13 amino acids. Germline CDR1 MNHNS, CDR2 SASEGT. The germline V and J ends were trimmed by 2 bases and 5 bases, with 8 bases remaining between them.

This clone was detected only once. This chain joins TRBV30 and TRBJ1-5, with D maybe TRBD1 (6 bases). This CDR3 has 14 amino acids. Trimming left V 3 bases short and J 1 base short, with 10 bases between. Germline loops: CDR1 GTSNPN, CDR2 SVGIG (reference sequence). The CDR3, as DNA: TGTGCCTGGAGCCAGGGGACGAGCAATCAGCCCCAGCATTTT. Translated: CAWSQGTSNQPQHF.

This clone was seen just once. The chain uses TRBV25-1 and TRBJ1-3, with D uncertain. CDR3 length: 15 amino acids. V was trimmed by 2 bases and J by 0 bases, leaving 8 bases between them. Germline V CDR1 and CDR2: MGHDK, SYGVNS. As DNA, the CDR3 is TGTGCCAGCAGTGAAGGACGGAACTCTGGAAACACCATATATTTT. The encoded protein is CASSEGRNSGNTIYF.

On this clone itself: Other DNA sequences in the sample encode the same CDR3. The gene calls are TRBV28 and TRBJ2-5; D is perhaps TRBD1 or TRBD2 (5 bases each). This CDR3 contains 14 residues. Germline-derived CDR1 and CDR2 are MDHEN and SYDVKM. Trimming took 5 bases from V and 0 from J, leaving 10 bases between them. The DNA for the CDR3 is TGTGCCAGCAGTCTGGGACCGTACCAAGAGACCCAGTACTTC. Translating it yields CASSLGPYQETQYF.

The genes are TRBV10-3 and TRBJ2-1; weak D call: TRBD2 (6 bases). V gave up 11 bases and J gave up 8 bases, with 13 bases separating them. The V gene's germline CDR1 is ENHRY and CDR2 SYGVKD. The CDR3 consists of 11 residues. The CDR3 nucleotides are TGTGCCGGGGGGACTCCCCATGAGCAGTTCTTC. Translated: CAGGTPHEQFF.

This clone was counted once. The gene calls are TRBV13 and TRBJ2-1, with 8 bases matching TRBD2. CDR1 is PRHDT, CDR2 FYEKMQ, per germline (reference sequence). The CDR3 has 16 residues. The trim removed 2 bases at V and 8 bases at J, leaving 11 bases unmatched. The DNA of the CDR3 is TGTGCCAGCAGCTTACCTCCGGGACTAGAGACTTATGAGCAGTTCTTC. Its protein is CASSLPPGLETYEQFF.

CDR3 region: CASTLAQPGEKLFF. CDR3 sequence (DNA): TGTGCCAGCACCCTTGCCCAGCCAGGTGAAAAACTGTTTTTT. J is TRBJ1-4 and V is TRBV28; D ambiguous. The CDR3 covers 14 residues. Germline lookup yields CDR1 MDHEN and CDR2 SYDVKM. V lost 7 bases and J lost 7, with 16 bases in between. The full variable domain, with the rest looked up from reference TRBV28 and TRBJ1-4, is DVKVTQSSRYLVKRTGEKVFLECVQDMDHENMFWYRQDPGLGLRLIYFSYDVKMKEKGDIPEGYSVSREKKERFSLILESASTNQTSMYLCASTLAQPGEKLFFGSGTQLSVL.

V is TRBV28 and J is TRBJ2-5, with 7 positions matching TRBD1. This CDR3 comprises 14 residues. Trimming took 7 bases from V and 1 from J; bases not matched to a gene: 6. Germline CDR1 MDHEN, CDR2 SYDVKM. CDR3 sequence (DNA): TGTGCCAGCAAGATTGGGACAGTCCAAGAGACCCAGTACTTC. Residues: CASKIGTVQETQYF.

The rearrangement uses TRBV11-2 and TRBJ2-5, with TRBD2 matching over 7 bases. CDR3 length equals 16 residues. V trimming: 2 bases; J trimming: 1 base; junction bases outside the gene matches: 7. Germline-derived CDR1 and CDR2 are SGHAT and FQNNGV. The CDR3 loop is CASSLSSASGQETQYF. The CDR3 DNA sequence: TGTGCCAGCAGCTTATCTTCGGCTAGCGGCCAAGAGACCCAGTACTTC.

This chain uses TRBV5-1 with TRBJ1-3; 12 bases are a match to TRBD1. With V trimmed by 8 bases and J by 0 bases, 9 bases remained unmatched. There are 17 residues in the CDR3. Germline V gene sequence: CDR1 SGHRS, CDR2 YFSETQ. The CDR3 loop reads CARTVGQGALSGNTIYF. CDR3 in DNA: TGCGCCAGGACAGTGGGACAGGGGGCCCTCTCTGGAAACACCATATATTTT.

This clone was recorded once. V and J are TRBV2 and TRBJ1-5, with D hard to call. V was pared by 3 bases and J by 0 bases, with 6 bases between. The CDR3 is 14 amino acids. Germline CDR1 reads SNHLY; CDR2 reads FYNNEI. The CDR3 region is CASSDTASNQPQHF. In DNA, the CDR3 is TGTGCCAGCAGTGATACCGCTAGCAATCAGCCCCAGCATTTT.

This rearrangement joins TRBV25-1 to TRBJ2-6, with no clear D. The germline gives CDR1 MGHDK, CDR2 SYGVNS. The CDR3 is made up of 13 amino acids. V lost 6 bases and J lost 2, with 5 bases in between. The CDR3 sequence is CASSPTGANVLTF. The DNA of the CDR3 is TGTGCCAGCAGCCCGACTGGGGCCAACGTCCTGACTTTC.

This clone was counted a single time. The chain carries TRBV5-1 and TRBJ1-2; no clear D. There are 13 residues in the CDR3. Germline CDR1 SGHRS, CDR2 YFSETQ. Trimming took off 2 bases at V and 5 bases at J, with 10 bases between the two ends. The CDR3 reads CASSLEDAYGYTF. The DNA of the CDR3 is TGCGCCAGCAGCTTAGAGGACGCTTATGGCTACACCTTC.

Worth noting for this clone: The same CDR3 can be traced to other DNA sequences in this sample. The chain employs TRBV2 and TRBJ2-6; D is unresolved. The CDR3 is 12 amino acids. V lost 4 bases and J lost 3, with 1 base in between. Looked up from germline, CDR1 is SNHLY and CDR2 is FYNNEI. The CDR3 is CASSVGANVLTF. Written as DNA, the CDR3 is TGTGCCAGCAGTGTTGGGGCCAACGTCCTGACTTTC.

The chain links TRBV9 to TRBJ2-5; D not resolved. CDR3 length: 14 amino acids. Germline CDR1 and CDR2: SGDLS and YYNGEE. V lost 4 bases and J 3 bases, leaving 13 bases between the germline ends. CDR3 region: CASSPQDEEETQYF. The CDR3 DNA reads as TGTGCCAGCAGCCCCCAGGACGAGGAAGAGACCCAGTACTTC.

This chain uses TRBV2 with TRBJ1-5; tentatively, D is TRBD1 (6 bases). Trimming took off 4 bases at V and 1 base at J, with 8 bases between the two ends. Germline loops: CDR1 SNHLY, CDR2 FYNNEI. The length of the CDR3 is 14 residues. The DNA of the CDR3 is TGTGCCAGCAGTGGACAGGCGAGCAATCAGCCCCAGCATTTT. This codes for CASSGQASNQPQHF.

CDR3 in DNA: TGTGCCAGCAGACAGGGTTACGAGCAGTACTTC. It encodes CASRQGYEQYF. The chain employs TRBV13 and TRBJ2-7; perhaps TRBD1 as D (6 bases). This CDR3 comprises 11 residues. Trimming left V 6 bases short and J 4 bases short, with 7 bases between. Looked up from germline, CDR1 is PRHDT and CDR2 is FYEKMQ (reference sequence). Variable domain in full (rest from reference TRBV13 and TRBJ2-7): AAGVIQSPRHLIKEKRETATLKCYPIPRHDTVYWYQQGPGQDPQFLISFYEKMQSDKGSIPDRFSAQQFSDYHSELNMSSLELGDSALYFCASRQGYEQYFGPGTRLTVT.

The chain recombines TRBV29-1 with TRBJ1-1; 11 positions agree with TRBD1. The germline V gene has CDR1 SQVTM and CDR2 ANQGSEA. The V gene end was trimmed by 7 bases and the J gene end by 1 base; junction bases not matched to a gene: 5. The CDR3 has 14 residues. The CDR3 is CSAWDRGKNTEAFF. The CDR3 coding sequence is TGCAGCGCATGGGACAGGGGGAAGAACACTGAAGCTTTCTTT.

This clone was recorded only once. V usage is TRBV30 and J usage is TRBJ1-5, with TRBD1 matching 8 bases. The CDR3 has 16 amino acids. Germline V gene sequence: CDR1 GTSNPN, CDR2 SVGIG (reference sequence). V gave up 1 base and J gave up 4 bases; unmatched junction bases: 9. The CDR3 loop reads CAWSGLQGVGNQPQHF. CDR3 DNA sequence: TGTGCCTGGAGTGGACTACAGGGGGTCGGTAATCAGCCCCAGCATTTT.

In nucleotides, the CDR3 is TGTGCCAGCAGCTTGGCTGAGGAGACCCAGTACTTC. This gives the protein CASSLAEETQYF. The V and J genes are TRBV5-8 and TRBJ2-5, with D hard to call. The CDR3 length is 12 residues. CDR1 and CDR2 (germline): SGHTS, YDEGEE. V was cut by 0 bases and J by 5 bases, with 5 bases left in between. Full variable domain (rest looked up from reference TRBV5-8 and TRBJ2-5): EAGVTQSPTHLIKTRGQQATLRCSPISGHTSVYWYQQALGLGLQFLLWYDEGEERNRGNFPPRFSGRQFPNYSSELNVNALELEDSALYLCASSLAEETQYFGPGTRLLVL.

This chain connects TRBV6-6 to TRBJ1-1; 8 nucleotides match TRBD1. The CDR3 sequence is 14 residues long. V dropped 5 bases and J dropped 1; count of bases not matched to a gene: 3. Germline CDR1 MNHNY, CDR2 SVGAGI (reference sequence). CDR3 sequence reads: CASSPQGGNTEAFF. The CDR3 nucleotides read TGTGCCAGCAGTCCACAGGGGGGGAACACTGAAGCTTTCTTT.

This chain joins TRBV11-1 and TRBJ1-3; D is possibly TRBD1 (5 bases). Germline V gene data show CDR1 as SGHAT and CDR2 as FQDESV (reference sequence). The CDR3 is 16 amino acids. The V gene lost 6 bases and the J gene lost 0 bases, with 15 bases spanning the gap. As DNA, the CDR3 is TGTGCCAGCAGAGACAACCGTGGGGCCTCTGGAAACACCATATATTTT. It translates to CASRDNRGASGNTIYF.

The chain couples TRBV5-1 to TRBJ2-7; TRBD1 aligns across 7 bases. V lost 3 bases and J lost 6; bases outside the gene matches: 3. Germline CDR1 and CDR2: SGHRS and YFSETQ. The CDR3 has 12 residues. CDR3 in DNA: TGCGCCAGCAGCTGGGCAGGGGGCGAGCAGTACTTC. This translates into CASSWAGGEQYF.

The chain recombines TRBV7-8 with TRBJ2-7, with 7 bases aligning to TRBD2. This CDR3 is 13 amino acids long. After removal of 5 bases from V and 6 bases from J, the junction contained 7 bases not matched to a gene. From germline, CDR1 is SGHVS and CDR2 FQNEAQ. This CDR3 reads CASSERPGGEQYF. The CDR3, as DNA: TGTGCCAGCAGCGAGCGACCGGGAGGCGAGCAGTACTTC.

The V call is TRBV5-1, the J call TRBJ2-1; D tentatively fits TRBD1 or TRBD2 (5 bases each). This CDR3 is 14 amino acids long. Deletions cut 6 bases from V and 6 bases from J, with 16 bases between. Germline CDR1 reads SGHRS; CDR2 reads YFSETQ. The CDR3 DNA follows: TGCGCCAGCACCTTAGGGACCTCGGGCAATGAGCAGTTCTTC. It encodes CASTLGTSGNEQFF.

The J gene is TRBJ1-1, the V gene TRBV20-1; 7 bases align to TRBD1. Germline values: CDR1 DFQATT, CDR2 SNEGSKA (reference sequence). Trimming took 5 bases from V and 7 from J; bases not matched to a gene: 1. The CDR3 is 10 amino acids. The CDR3 protein is CSAGQVEAFF. The CDR3 coding sequence is TGCAGTGCTGGACAGGTTGAAGCTTTCTTT.